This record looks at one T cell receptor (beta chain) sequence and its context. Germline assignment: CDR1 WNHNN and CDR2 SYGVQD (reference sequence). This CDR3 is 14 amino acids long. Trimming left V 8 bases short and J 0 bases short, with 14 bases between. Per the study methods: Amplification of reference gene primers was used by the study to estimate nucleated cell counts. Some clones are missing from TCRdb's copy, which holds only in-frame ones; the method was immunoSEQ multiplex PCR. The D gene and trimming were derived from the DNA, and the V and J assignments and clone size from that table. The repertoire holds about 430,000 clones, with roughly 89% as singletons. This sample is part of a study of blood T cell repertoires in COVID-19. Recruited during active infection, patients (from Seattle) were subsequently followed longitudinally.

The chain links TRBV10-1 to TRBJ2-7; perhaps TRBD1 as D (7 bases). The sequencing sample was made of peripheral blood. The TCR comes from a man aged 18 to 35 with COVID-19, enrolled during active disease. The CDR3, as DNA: TGCGCCAGCGAGGGACAGACTAGCTCCTACGAGCAGTACTTC. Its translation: CASEGQTSSYEQYF.